The 13 T cell receptor beta chains reported below all come from one sample, sequenced in a study of T cell repertoires in cytomegalovirus infection. TCRdb analysed the reads with MiXCR anew, one entry per CDR3 protein. In the table there are approximately 500,000 distinct CDR3 sequences, approximately 10% of which are singletons. The sample was PBMCs. These receptors originate from a human donor in good health (CMV status not recorded). Some clones in this sample may be carry-over from other donors' samples.

This clonotype was detected ten times or more. The rearrangement joins TRBV5-1 to TRBJ2-1; 11 nucleotides agree with TRBD2. CDR3 length: 15 amino acids. From germline, CDR1 is SGHRS and CDR2 YFSETQ. The V segment lost 5 bases and the J segment 5 bases; nucleotides outside the gene matches: 6. The CDR3 protein is CASRYPGLADNEQFF. The CDR3 nucleotides read TGCGCCAGCAGATATCCGGGACTAGCGGACAATGAGCAGTTCTTC.

The rearrangement uses TRBV5-4 and TRBJ2-3; possibly TRBD2 for D (6 bases). V lost 4 bases, J lost 2 bases, and 14 bases lay in between. CDR3 size: 15 residues. Germline V lookup: CDR1 SGHNT, CDR2 YYREEE (reference sequence). CDR3 sequence (DNA): TGTGCCAGCAGCCAAGTAGCGGAGTACACAGATACGCAGTATTTT. Encoded protein: CASSQVAEYTDTQYF.

The sample holds many counts of this clonotype. The J gene is TRBJ2-7, the V gene TRBV7-9; TRBD2 matches 9 bases. J was trimmed by 1 base and V by 6 bases; bases with no gene match: 16. This CDR3 region has 18 residues. The V gene's germline CDR1 is SEHNR and CDR2 FQNEAQ (reference sequence). The CDR3 nucleotides read TGTGCCAGCAGTCCAAGGGCGGGAGGGCCCTATAAATCCTACGAGCAGTACTTC. This translates into CASSPRAGGPYKSYEQYF.

This clonotype was detected ten times or more. The gene calls are TRBV28 and TRBJ2-1, with 10 bases aligning to TRBD1. CDR1 MDHEN and CDR2 SYDVKM come from the germline V gene. The CDR3 is 19 amino acids. The J segment lost 5 bases and the V segment lost 5 bases, leaving 18 bases of the junction unmatched. The CDR3 DNA reads as TGTGCCAGCAGTCCCACACTAGGGGCGACAGGGGGCTCACACAATGAGCAGTTCTTC. It codes for CASSPTLGATGGSHNEQFF.

The chain couples TRBV29-1 to TRBJ2-3; possible D gene TRBD2, 6 bases. The V and J ends lost 3 bases and 2 bases respectively, with 9 bases between them. Germline V gene data show CDR1 as SQVTM and CDR2 as ANQGSEA. The CDR3 is 13 residues long. CDR3 region: CSVDAGNTDTQYF. The CDR3 DNA is TGCAGCGTTGATGCGGGAAACACAGATACGCAGTATTTT.

Many counts were recorded for this clonotype. V is TRBV2 and J is TRBJ1-1; the D is unclear. The CDR3 contains 10 residues. The V end lost 7 bases, the J end lost 7 bases, and 7 bases lay between the germline ends. Germline values: CDR1 SNHLY, CDR2 FYNNEI. The CDR3 region has the DNA TGTGCCAGCACCGGCCTTGAAGCTTTCTTT. Encoded protein: CASTGLEAFF.

This clonotype came up many times. The genes are TRBV19 and TRBJ2-1; 10 positions agree with TRBD1. This CDR3 has 12 residues. The V segment lost 9 bases and the J segment 6 bases; nucleotides outside the gene matches: 2. Germline loops: CDR1 LNHDA, CDR2 SQIVND (reference sequence). The chain's CDR3 is CASRDRGNEQFF. The CDR3 DNA sequence: TGTGCCAGCCGGGACAGGGGCAATGAGCAGTTCTTC.

This clonotype was observed many times. The CDR3 bases are TGTGCCAGCAGCTTACGGCGCAGGCCTAATCAGCCCCAGCATTTT. Its translation: CASSLRRRPNQPQHF. The chain employs TRBV7-2 and TRBJ1-5; no clear D. The CDR3 is 15 amino acids. Trimming removed 2 bases from V and 4 bases from J, with 12 bases in between. The germline CDR1 and CDR2 sequences are SGHTA and FQGNSA.

In its sample, this clonotype was seen many times. The V gene is TRBV7-2, the J gene TRBJ2-1; 8 positions match TRBD2. The CDR3 runs to 14 residues. V lost 8 bases, J lost 0 bases, and 3 bases stayed unmatched. Per the germline V gene, CDR1 is SGHTA and CDR2 is FQGNSA. CDR3: CASDGRDSYNEQFF. The CDR3 DNA follows: TGTGCCAGCGACGGGAGGGACTCCTACAATGAGCAGTTCTTC. The complete variable domain, with remaining parts taken from reference TRBV7-2 and TRBJ2-1, reads GAGVSQSPSNKVTEKGKDVELRCDPISGHTALYWYRQSLGQGLEFLIYFQGNSAPDKSGLPSDRFSAERTGGSVSTLTIQRTQQEDSAVYLCASDGRDSYNEQFFGPGTRLTVL.

This clonotype was detected a few times. The CDR3 DNA sequence: TGCAGTGCTATGGGGGAGGCCTACGAGCAGTACTTC. It specifies CSAMGEAYEQYF. This rearrangement joins TRBV20-1 to TRBJ2-7; D is perhaps TRBD2 (6 bases). The CDR3 totals 12 residues. Germline loops: CDR1 DFQATT, CDR2 SNEGSKA (reference sequence). V gave up 4 bases and J gave up 2 bases, with 9 bases separating them.

This clonotype appeared many times. The V and J genes are TRBV7-3 and TRBJ2-2, with TRBD2 matching 12 bases. CDR1 is SGHTA and CDR2 is FQGTGA in the germline V gene. This CDR3 has 16 residues. Unmatched junction bases numbered 6, after V lost 5 bases and J lost 5 bases. The CDR3 loop reads CASSALAGGRTGELFF. DNA of the CDR3: TGTGCCAGCAGCGCCCTAGCGGGGGGGCGAACCGGGGAGCTGTTTTTT.

This sequence joins TRBV7-6 and TRBJ2-7, with unresolved D. This CDR3 comprises 14 residues. V was shortened by 1 base and J by 6 bases, with 13 bases between the two germline ends. CDR1 and CDR2 from the germline V gene are SGHVS and FNYEAQ. The CDR3 sequence is CASSLGTEPGEQYF. CDR3 nucleotides: TGTGCCAGCAGCTTAGGTACAGAGCCCGGCGAGCAGTACTTC.

This clonotype came up many times. This chain links TRBV7-9 with TRBJ2-7, with a tentative D call TRBD2 (6 bases). Per the germline V gene, CDR1 is SEHNR and CDR2 is FQNEAQ (reference sequence). With 0 bases removed from V and 4 bases from J, the gap between germline ends came to 13 bases. The CDR3 has 15 residues. DNA for the CDR3: TGTGCCAGCAGCTTAGCGCGGGAACGGGGTTACGAGCAGTACTTC. Translation: CASSLARERGYEQYF.